This T cell receptor (beta chain) was captured by sequencing in a study of control samples from healthy donors and cancer patients. This CDR3 has 16 amino acids. From germline, CDR1 is SGDLS and CDR2 YYNGEE. Trimming cost V 0 bases and J 1 base, with 13 bases left between them. Assay used: immunoSEQ multiplex PCR; TCRdb lists only in-frame clones, some missing. Of about 110,000 clones listed, 80% to 90% were seen once; the top ten hold under 20%. The chain carries TRBV9 and TRBJ2-5; D is undetermined. The source of this sequence is a woman between 45 and 65 years old in good health. The sample consisted of blood. The CDR3 DNA sequence: TGTGCCAGCAGCGTAGGTCCAGACATGATCCAAGAGACCCAGTACTTC. This translates into CASSVGPDMIQETQYF.